A selection of T cell receptor beta chains follows, all from one sample in a study of cytomegalovirus exposure and HLA in healthy donors. The table came from immunoSEQ multiplex PCR; TCRdb's copy has only in-frame clones and leaves some out. This table holds about 95,000 clones, 60% to 85% found once. What was sequenced was PBMCs. These receptors all stem from a woman between 40 and 50 years old in good health and CMV-seronegative. CDR3s include the opening cysteine and the closing phenylalanine or tryptophan. The D gene is left open where the match is weak. Clone size is stated in some rows and not others, as once, few, many or a class when expanded.

CDR3nt	CDR3aa	j_gene	v_gene	abundance	d_gene
TGTGCCAGTAGTTCCGGGGGACAGAACAATCAGCCCCAGCATTTT	CASSSGGQNNQPQHF	TRBJ1-5	TRBV19	NA	TRBD1
TGTGCCAGCAGCTTGGGCCAGGGGATCCTCCGAAGAAAGAATGGAAAACTGTTTTTT	CASSLGQGILRRKNGKLFF	TRBJ1-4	TRBV11-2	NA	NA
TGTGCCAGCAGCTTAGGGACAGGGGATGAAAAACTGTTTTTT	CASSLGTGDEKLFF	TRBJ1-4	TRBV7-9	NA	TRBD1
TGTGCCAGCACGTCAGGGTCGAACACCGGGGAGCTGTTTTTT	CASTSGSNTGELFF	TRBJ2-2	TRBV18	once	NA
TGTGCCAGCAACATTCCGCCTTCCAATGAGCAGTTCTTC	CASNIPPSNEQFF	TRBJ2-1	TRBV7-2	NA	NA
TGCGCCAGCAGCCTATCCTTTAATTCACCCCTCCACTTT	CASSLSFNSPLHF	TRBJ1-6	TRBV4-1	NA	NA
TGCAGTGGCGAGAAGGAGACCCAGTACTTC	CSGEKETQYF	TRBJ2-5	TRBV20-1	NA	NA
TGTGCCAGCAGTGACCTGTCCTCCTACTATAATTCACCCCTCCACTTT	CASSDLSSYYNSPLHF	TRBJ1-6	TRBV6-1	NA	NA
TGTGCCAGCAGTTACAACTACAGGTTTACTGAAGCTTTCTTT	CASSYNYRFTEAFF	TRBJ1-1	TRBV6-5	NA	NA
TGTGCCAGTAGAGCGGGACAGGGGAACTATGGCTACACCTTC	CASRAGQGNYGYTF	TRBJ1-2	TRBV19	NA	TRBD1
TGTGCCAGCAGCTTTACTACCGGTGGCAATCAGCCCCAGCATTTT	CASSFTTGGNQPQHF	TRBJ1-5	TRBV5-8	NA	NA
TGTGCCAGAAGCTTGCCGGACAGTGCAACTAATGAAAAACTGTTTTTT	CARSLPDSATNEKLFF	TRBJ1-4	TRBV5-3	NA	NA
TGTGCCAGCAGTGAACAGGGGGTGTACTATGGCTACACCTTC	CASSEQGVYYGYTF	TRBJ1-2	TRBV6-5	NA	TRBD1
TGTGCCAGCAGTGAAGACCAGGCGGGGGCGTCCTACAATGAGCAGTTCTTC	CASSEDQAGASYNEQFF	TRBJ2-1	TRBV2	NA	NA
TGTGCCAGCAGCGCCAGTAGATCAGGGTCTGGGGAGACCCAGTACTTC	CASSASRSGSGETQYF	TRBJ2-5	TRBV9	NA	NA
TGCGCCAGCAGCCCCGGGACAGGGGGTTTGCCAGAGACCCAGTACTTC	CASSPGTGGLPETQYF	TRBJ2-5	TRBV4-1	few	TRBD1
TGTGCCAGCAGTGTGGAGGGGAGCAATCAGCCCCAGCATTTT	CASSVEGSNQPQHF	TRBJ1-5	TRBV2	NA	NA
TGTGCCTGGAGTGGACAGAGCTCCTATAATTCACCCCTCCACTTT	CAWSGQSSYNSPLHF	TRBJ1-6	TRBV30	NA	NA
TGCGCCAGCAGCCCCGACACAGGGGGCTTTGGCACAGATACGCAGTATTTT	CASSPDTGGFGTDTQYF	TRBJ2-3	TRBV5-1	NA	TRBD1
TGTGCCAGCAGCCCACATACCGGGACAGGGAGTTCACCCCTCCACTTT	CASSPHTGTGSSPLHF	TRBJ1-6	TRBV5-8	NA	TRBD1
TGCAGCGTTGAACAGGTCAACACTGAAGCTTTCTTT	CSVEQVNTEAFF	TRBJ1-1	TRBV29-1	NA	NA
TGTGCCAGCAGTTCCCCCCCGGGGGGGAATGAAAAACTGTTTTTT	CASSSPPGGNEKLFF	TRBJ1-4	TRBV6-5	NA	NA
TGTGCCAGCAGCTTCGGGACAGGGGTGGCTAATGAAAAACTGTTTTTT	CASSFGTGVANEKLFF	TRBJ1-4	TRBV7-9	NA	TRBD1
TGTGCCTGGAGGGGACTAGCAAACACCGGGGAGCTGTTTTTT	CAWRGLANTGELFF	TRBJ2-2	TRBV30	NA	TRBD2
TGTGCCAGCAGCGTGTCAGGGGCCACCGGGGAGCTGTTTTTT	CASSVSGATGELFF	TRBJ2-2	TRBV27	NA	NA
TGTGCCAGCAGTCGACAGGGGAACTATGGCTACACCTTC	CASSRQGNYGYTF	TRBJ1-2	TRBV6-5	few	TRBD1
TGTGCCAGCAGTTACTCGGGTCAGGCCAACCGGAACTACGAGCAGTACTTC	CASSYSGQANRNYEQYF	TRBJ2-7	TRBV6-7	NA	NA